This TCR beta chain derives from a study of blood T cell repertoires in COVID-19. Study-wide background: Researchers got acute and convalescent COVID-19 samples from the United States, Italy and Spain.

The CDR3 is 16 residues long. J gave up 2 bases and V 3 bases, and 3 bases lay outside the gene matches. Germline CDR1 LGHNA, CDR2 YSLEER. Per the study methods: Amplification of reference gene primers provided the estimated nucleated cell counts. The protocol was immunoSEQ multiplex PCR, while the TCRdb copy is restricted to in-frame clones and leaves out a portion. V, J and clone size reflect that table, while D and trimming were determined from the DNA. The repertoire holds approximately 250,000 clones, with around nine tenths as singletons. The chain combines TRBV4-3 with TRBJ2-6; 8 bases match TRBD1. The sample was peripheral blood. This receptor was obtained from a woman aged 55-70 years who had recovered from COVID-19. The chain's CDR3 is CASSHSTGAGANVLTF. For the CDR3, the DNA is TGCGCCAGCAGCCACTCGACAGGGGCTGGGGCCAACGTCCTGACTTTC.